Shown below are 27 T cell receptor beta chains from a single sample sequenced in a study of T-cell reconstitution after alpha-beta-depleted transplantation in children. Preparation of the TCRbeta library was carried out with unique molecular identifiers. MiXCR, applied by TCRdb to the PCR reads, yields one record per CDR3 protein. Of under 250,000 distinct CDR3 sequences in the sample, 20% to 30% were seen once. Sequenced material: PBMCs, mostly from graft donor cells, taken 360 days after TCRalphabeta/CD19-depleted stem cell transplant. These receptors were collected from a female patient aged 2 to 10 who had a stem cell transplant for congenital amegakaryocytic thrombocytopenia, so the T cells may come from the graft donor.

This clonotype was observed at least ten times. J is TRBJ2-7 and V is TRBV2, with 7 positions matching TRBD1. Germline values: CDR1 SNHLY, CDR2 FYNNEI. V shed 1 base, J shed 3 bases, and the junction held 6 bases outside the gene matches. The CDR3 sequence is 15 residues long. Written as DNA, the CDR3 is TGTGCCAGCAGTGAAGGCCCCGGGACAGACTACGAGCAGTACTTC. Protein product: CASSEGPGTDYEQYF.

This clonotype was observed a handful of times. CDR3 bases: TGTGCCAGCAGCGCAAGAGTCCCTAGCACAGATACGCAGTATTTT. Translating gives CASSARVPSTDTQYF. The V call is TRBV2, the J call TRBJ2-3, with no clear D. Germline V CDR1 and CDR2: SNHLY, FYNNEI. With 6 bases removed from V and 0 bases from J, the gap between germline ends came to 13 bases. CDR3 length: 15 residues.

The chain is built from TRBV4-2 and TRBJ2-5; D might be TRBD2 (7 bases). Trimming shortened V by 3 bases and J by 9 bases, and 11 bases separated the two germline ends. The germline gives CDR1 LGHNA, CDR2 YNFKEQ. This CDR3 comprises 12 residues. This CDR3 is CASSHEGGAQYF. The DNA for the CDR3 is TGTGCCAGCAGCCACGAGGGGGGGGCCCAGTACTTC.

This clonotype was picked up a small number of times. The V and J genes are TRBV7-9 and TRBJ2-1, with 10 bases identical to TRBD2. CDR1 is SEHNR, CDR2 FQNEAQ, per germline (reference sequence). V shed 5 bases and J 7 bases; nucleotides not matched to a gene: 8. CDR3 length: 15 residues. The CDR3 bases are TGTGCCAGCAGCCATAGCGGGAGGAAGTTGAATGAGCAGTTCTTC. Residues: CASSHSGRKLNEQFF.

The V gene is TRBV28, the J gene TRBJ1-1; no clear D gene. CDR1 is MDHEN and CDR2 is SYDVKM in the germline V gene. V was clipped by 7 bases and J by 0 bases, with 9 bases between them. This CDR3 contains 13 residues. This CDR3 reads CASTWTVNTEAFF. Written as DNA, the CDR3 is TGTGCCAGCACCTGGACCGTGAACACTGAAGCTTTCTTT.

This clonotype was seen a few times. The chain is built from TRBV3-1 and TRBJ2-5, with 11 positions matching TRBD2. The V segment lost 0 bases and the J segment 5 bases; nucleotides outside the gene matches: 8. Germline V CDR1 and CDR2: LGHDT, YNNKEL (reference sequence). The length of the CDR3 is 17 residues. CDR3 bases: TGTGCCAGCAGCCAAGATGGTCTAGCGGGGGGCCGGGAGACCCAGTACTTC. It codes for CASSQDGLAGGRETQYF.

This rearrangement joins TRBV12-3 or TRBV12-4 to TRBJ2-5, with 8 bases aligning to TRBD2. Losses at the gene ends were 7 bases for V and 5 bases for J; bases not matched to a gene: 9. CDR3 length: 14 amino acids. The DNA of the CDR3 is TGTGCCAGCACCTTAGCGGGATTAGGGGAGACCCAGTACTTC. It specifies CASTLAGLGETQYF.

The rearrangement links TRBV3-1 to TRBJ1-6; unclear D gene. The CDR3 has 13 amino acids. The germline V gene encodes CDR1 LGHDT and CDR2 YNNKEL (reference sequence). The germline V and J ends were trimmed by 3 bases and 11 bases, with 11 bases remaining between them. CDR3 protein: CASSQNLRPPLHF. The CDR3 DNA reads TGTGCCAGCAGCCAGAATCTCAGGCCACCCCTCCACTTT.

The rearrangement joins TRBV2 to TRBJ2-3; possibly TRBD2 for D (6 bases). The CDR3 sequence is 15 residues long. Trimming pared 9 bases from V and 2 bases from J, leaving 18 bases between. Germline V gene lookup returns CDR1 SNHLY and CDR2 FYNNEI. CDR3 loop: CASLRRDPITDTQYF. In nucleotides, the CDR3 is TGTGCCAGTCTCAGGAGGGACCCAATCACAGATACGCAGTATTTT. The full variable domain, its missing parts supplied by reference TRBV2 and TRBJ2-3, is EPEVTQTPSHQVTQMGQEVILRCVPISNHLYFYWYRQILGQKVEFLVSFYNNEISEKSEIFDDQFSVERPDGSNFTLKIRSTKLEDSAMYFCASLRRDPITDTQYFGPGTRLTVL.

This clonotype was seen ten or more times. V gene TRBV29-1 combines with J gene TRBJ2-7, with D unclear. This CDR3 region has 15 residues. Germline loops: CDR1 SQVTM, CDR2 ANQGSEA. V lost 5 bases to trimming and J lost 2 bases, with 19 bases between them. The CDR3 sequence: CSVQPSSRRAYEQYF. CDR3 bases: TGCAGCGTTCAGCCATCCTCGCGGAGAGCCTACGAGCAGTACTTC.

About this clonotype itself: Likely a read error: the CDR3 ends without its conserved phenylalanine or tryptophan. As DNA, the CDR3 is TGTGCCAGCAGCTGGGGACAGAATGAAAAACTGTTTTGT. Amino acids: CASSWGQNEKLFC. V usage is TRBV7-9 and J usage is TRBJ1-4; TRBD1 aligns across 7 bases. Germline loops: CDR1 SEHNR, CDR2 FQNEAQ (reference sequence). The CDR3 spans 13 residues. V lost 4 bases, J lost 5 bases, and 1 base stayed unmatched.

The chain links TRBV7-9 to TRBJ2-1, with TRBD2 matching over 10 bases. With 4 bases clipped from V and 7 bases from J, the junction kept 4 bases outside the gene matches. Germline assignment: CDR1 SEHNR and CDR2 FQNEAQ (reference sequence). This CDR3 is 14 amino acids long. CDR3 sequence reads: CASSSIAGGNEQFF. CDR3 DNA: TGTGCCAGCAGCTCTATAGCGGGGGGAAATGAGCAGTTCTTC.

This clonotype was observed a handful of times. The chain joins TRBV6-5 to TRBJ2-2, with 10 positions matching TRBD2. CDR1 and CDR2 from the germline V gene are MNHEY and SVGAGI. The trim removed 2 bases at V and 0 bases at J, leaving 9 bases unmatched. The CDR3 runs to 19 residues. The DNA of the CDR3 is TGTGCCAGCAGTTACGGTTGGGCTAGCGGGGGCCCGAACACCGGGGAGCTGTTTTTT. It codes for CASSYGWASGGPNTGELFF.

The rearrangement links TRBV6-5 to TRBJ2-2, with D hard to call. The germline V and J ends were trimmed by 2 bases and 8 bases, with 9 bases remaining between them. This CDR3 comprises 13 residues. In germline, CDR1 is MNHEY, CDR2 SVGAGI. CDR3: CASSYRVAGELFF. CDR3 nucleotides: TGTGCCAGCAGTTACAGGGTCGCGGGGGAGCTGTTTTTT.

This clonotype has only a few counts. The chain combines TRBV29-1 with TRBJ1-2; no firm D call. CDR1 and CDR2 from the germline V gene are SQVTM and ANQGSEA. Trimming cost V 4 bases and J 7 bases, with 10 bases left between them. This CDR3 spans 11 amino acids. The CDR3, as DNA: TGCAGCGTTGGTTTACAAGTTGGCTACACCTTC. It specifies CSVGLQVGYTF. Complete variable domain (other parts from reference TRBV29-1 and TRBJ1-2): SAVISQKPSRDICQRGTSLTIQCQVDSQVTMMFWYRQQPGQSLTLIATANQGSEATYESGFVIDKFPISRPNLTFSTLTVSNMSPEDSSIYLCSVGLQVGYTFGSGTRLTVV.

This clonotype was recorded only once. This chain joins TRBV25-1 and TRBJ1-3; 7 bases map to TRBD1. This CDR3 is built from 15 residues. Germline CDR1 reads MGHDK; CDR2 reads SYGVNS. With V trimmed by 2 bases and J by 5 bases, 6 bases remained unmatched. The chain's CDR3 is CASSEAGGGRNTIYF. In DNA form, the CDR3 reads TGTGCCAGCAGTGAAGCGGGAGGGGGCCGAAACACCATATATTTT.

The V call is TRBV28, the J call TRBJ1-2; no reliable D call. V was cut by 2 bases and J by 9 bases, with 13 bases left in between. This CDR3 is 13 amino acids long. CDR1 is MDHEN and CDR2 is SYDVKM in the germline V gene. The CDR3 loop is CASSLNHVLRYTF. The CDR3 coding sequence is TGTGCCAGCAGTTTAAATCACGTCCTTCGCTACACCTTC.

This sequence joins TRBV27 and TRBJ1-2; no clear D gene. This CDR3 has 13 residues. Germline V CDR1 and CDR2: MNHEY, SMNVEV (reference sequence). V shed 0 bases and J shed 8 bases, with 10 bases lying between them. CDR3 bases: TGTGCCAGCAGTTTATCTGGTCTCTACGGCTACACCTTC. It translates to CASSLSGLYGYTF.

This clonotype occurred many times. This chain connects TRBV5-1 to TRBJ2-1; no clear D. Germline V gene lookup returns CDR1 SGHRS and CDR2 YFSETQ. The CDR3 extends over 15 amino acids. V was trimmed by 0 bases and J by 2 bases, leaving 9 bases between them. DNA of the CDR3: TGCGCCAGCAGCTTGGGTCCAGTAACCTACAATGAGCAGTTCTTC. Translated, it gives CASSLGPVTYNEQFF. Looking up the rest from reference TRBV5-1 and TRBJ2-1 gives the full variable domain: KAGVTQTPRYLIKTRGQQVTLSCSPISGHRSVSWYQQTPGQGLQFLFEYFSETQRNKGNFPGRFSGRQFSNSRSEMNVSTLELGDSALYLCASSLGPVTYNEQFFGPGTRLTVL.

This clonotype was found a few times. The chain employs TRBV6-1 and TRBJ2-7; D call uncertain. Between the trimmed V and J ends, which lost 6 bases and 4 bases, there was a span of 16 bases. CDR3 size: 14 residues. Per germline, CDR1 MNHNS and CDR2 SASEGT. CDR3: CASSLGPVLYEQYF. CDR3 nucleotides: TGTGCCAGCAGCCTCGGACCAGTCCTTTACGAGCAGTACTTC.

This clonotype turned up a few times. CDR3 nucleotides: TGCGCCAGCAGCCAAGCCTGGGACAGCACCGGGGAGCTGTTTTTT. Its translation is CASSQAWDSTGELFF. The chain recombines TRBV4-1 with TRBJ2-2; 7 bases fit TRBD1. Losses at the gene ends were 1 base for V and 4 bases for J; bases not matched to a gene: 3. Looked up from germline, CDR1 is MGHRA and CDR2 is YSYEKL. This CDR3 contains 15 residues.

The V gene is TRBV5-1, the J gene TRBJ2-1; D might be TRBD1 or TRBD2, each matching 5 bases. This CDR3 spans 17 amino acids. Germline V gene sequence: CDR1 SGHRS, CDR2 YFSETQ. V dropped 0 bases and J dropped 5 bases, with 18 bases sitting between them. In DNA form, the CDR3 reads TGCGCCAGCAGCTTGGAAGGAACGGGACGGCAAAACAATGAGCAGTTCTTC. Residues: CASSLEGTGRQNNEQFF.

The genes are TRBV7-8 and TRBJ1-6; TRBD1 matches at 8 bases. This CDR3 region has 15 residues. Germline V lookup: CDR1 SGHVS, CDR2 FQNEAQ. V was pared by 1 base and J by 9 bases, with 5 bases of the junction left unmatched. This CDR3 reads CASSLGTGNRSPLHF. The DNA of the CDR3 is TGTGCCAGCAGCTTAGGGACAGGGAATCGTTCACCCCTCCACTTT.

This clonotype was seen a handful of times. This chain connects TRBV12-3 or TRBV12-4 to TRBJ2-1, with D possibly TRBD1 on 6 matching bases. Trimming cost V 6 bases and J 15 bases, with 18 bases left between them. The CDR3 extends over 12 amino acids. The CDR3 DNA reads TGTGCCAGCAGCTTTGCCGGGACAACCCCGTTCTTC. Translation: CASSFAGTTPFF.

This clonotype was seen only a few times. The rearrangement links TRBV18 to TRBJ1-5, with 9 bases aligning to TRBD1. V was clipped by 3 bases and J by 7 bases; unmatched bases: 7. Germline CDR1 reads KGHSH; CDR2 reads LQKENI. The CDR3 sequence is 15 residues long. CDR3 bases: TGTGCCAGCTCACCCGGGACAGGGAGAGTCCAGCCCCAGCATTTT. This codes for CASSPGTGRVQPQHF.

The V call is TRBV20-1, the J call TRBJ2-2, with 7 bases fitting TRBD2. The CDR3 is made up of 15 amino acids. Germline V lookup: CDR1 DFQATT, CDR2 SNEGSKA (reference sequence). J gave up 7 bases and V 3 bases, and 11 bases lay outside the gene matches. CDR3 DNA sequence: TGCAGTGCTAGGGGAGCGCGGGAGTACAGCGGGGAGCTGTTTTTT. It encodes CSARGAREYSGELFF.

The J gene is TRBJ2-2, the V gene TRBV10-3, with a tentative D call TRBD2 (6 bases). Germline CDR1 reads ENHRY; CDR2 reads SYGVKD. The V gene lost 6 bases and the J gene lost 6 bases, with 17 bases spanning the gap. The CDR3 is 15 amino acids. The CDR3 reads CAIRNLKEGPGELFF. CDR3 bases: TGTGCCATCAGAAATCTTAAGGAGGGACCCGGGGAGCTGTTTTTT.